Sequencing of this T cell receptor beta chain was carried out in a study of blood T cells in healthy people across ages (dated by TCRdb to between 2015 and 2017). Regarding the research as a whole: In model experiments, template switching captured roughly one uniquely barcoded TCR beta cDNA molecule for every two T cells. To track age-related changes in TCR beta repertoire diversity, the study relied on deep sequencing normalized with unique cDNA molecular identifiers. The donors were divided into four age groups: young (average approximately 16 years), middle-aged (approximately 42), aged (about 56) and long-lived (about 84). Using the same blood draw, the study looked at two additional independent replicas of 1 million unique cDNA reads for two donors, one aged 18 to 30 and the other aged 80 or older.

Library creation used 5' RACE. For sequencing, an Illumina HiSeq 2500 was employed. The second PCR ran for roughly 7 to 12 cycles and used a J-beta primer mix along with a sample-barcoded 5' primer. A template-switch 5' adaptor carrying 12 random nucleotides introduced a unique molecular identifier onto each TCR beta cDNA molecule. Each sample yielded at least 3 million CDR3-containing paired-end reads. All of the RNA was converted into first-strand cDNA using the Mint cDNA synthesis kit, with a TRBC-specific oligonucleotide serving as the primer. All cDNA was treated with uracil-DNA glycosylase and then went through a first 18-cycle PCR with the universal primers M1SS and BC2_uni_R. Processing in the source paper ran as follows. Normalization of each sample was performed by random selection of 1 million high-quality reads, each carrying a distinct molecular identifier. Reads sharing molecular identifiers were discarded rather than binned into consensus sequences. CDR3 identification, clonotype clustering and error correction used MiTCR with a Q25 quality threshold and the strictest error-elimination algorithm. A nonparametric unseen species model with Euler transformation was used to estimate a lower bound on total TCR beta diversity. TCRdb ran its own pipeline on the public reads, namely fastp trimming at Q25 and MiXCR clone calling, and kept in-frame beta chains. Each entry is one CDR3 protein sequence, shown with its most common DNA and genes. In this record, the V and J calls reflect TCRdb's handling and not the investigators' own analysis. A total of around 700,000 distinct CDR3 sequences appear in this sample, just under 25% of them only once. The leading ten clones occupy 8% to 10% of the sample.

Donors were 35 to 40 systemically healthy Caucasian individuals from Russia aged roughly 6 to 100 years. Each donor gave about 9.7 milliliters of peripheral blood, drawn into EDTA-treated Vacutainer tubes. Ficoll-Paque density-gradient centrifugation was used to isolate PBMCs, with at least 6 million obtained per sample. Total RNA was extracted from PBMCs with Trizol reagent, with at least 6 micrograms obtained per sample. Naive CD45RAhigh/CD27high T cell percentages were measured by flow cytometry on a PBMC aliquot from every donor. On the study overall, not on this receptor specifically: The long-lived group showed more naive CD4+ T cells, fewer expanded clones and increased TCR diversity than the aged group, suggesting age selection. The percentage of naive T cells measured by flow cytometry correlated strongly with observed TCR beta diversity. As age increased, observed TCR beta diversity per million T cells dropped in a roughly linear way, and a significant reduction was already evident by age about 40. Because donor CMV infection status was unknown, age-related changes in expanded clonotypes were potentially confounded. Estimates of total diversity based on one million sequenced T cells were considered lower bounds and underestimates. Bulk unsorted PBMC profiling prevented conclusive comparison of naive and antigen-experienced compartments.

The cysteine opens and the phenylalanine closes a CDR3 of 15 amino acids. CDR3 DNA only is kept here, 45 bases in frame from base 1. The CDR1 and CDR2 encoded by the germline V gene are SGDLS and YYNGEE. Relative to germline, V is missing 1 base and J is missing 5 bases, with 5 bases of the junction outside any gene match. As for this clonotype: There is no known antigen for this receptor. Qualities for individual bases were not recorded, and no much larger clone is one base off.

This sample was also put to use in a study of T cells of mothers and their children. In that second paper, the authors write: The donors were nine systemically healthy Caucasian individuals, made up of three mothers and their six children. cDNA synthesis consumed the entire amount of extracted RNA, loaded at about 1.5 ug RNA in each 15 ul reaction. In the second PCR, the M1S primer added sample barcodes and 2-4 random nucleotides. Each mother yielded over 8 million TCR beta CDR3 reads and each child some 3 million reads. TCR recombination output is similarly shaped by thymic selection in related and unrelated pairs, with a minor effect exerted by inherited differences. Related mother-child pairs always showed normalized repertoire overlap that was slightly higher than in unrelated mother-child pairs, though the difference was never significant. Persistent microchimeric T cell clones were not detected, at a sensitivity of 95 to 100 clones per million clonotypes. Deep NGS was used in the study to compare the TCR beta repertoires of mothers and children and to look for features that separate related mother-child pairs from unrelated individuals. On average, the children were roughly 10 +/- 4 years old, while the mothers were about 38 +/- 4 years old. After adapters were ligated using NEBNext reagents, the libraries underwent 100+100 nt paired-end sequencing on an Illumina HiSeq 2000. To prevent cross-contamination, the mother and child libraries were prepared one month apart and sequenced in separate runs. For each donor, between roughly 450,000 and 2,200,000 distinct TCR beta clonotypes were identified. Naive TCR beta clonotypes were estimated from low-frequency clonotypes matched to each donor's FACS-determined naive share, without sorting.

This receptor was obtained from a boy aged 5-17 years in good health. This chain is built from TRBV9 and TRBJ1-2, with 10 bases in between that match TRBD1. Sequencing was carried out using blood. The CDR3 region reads CASSVSDRGFYGYTF. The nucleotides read TGTGCCAGCAGCGTATCGGACAGGGGGTTTTATGGCTACACCTTC.